This TCR beta chain was captured in a study of cytomegalovirus exposure and HLA in healthy donors. The study ran its PCR with 60 Vbeta and 13 Jbeta primers. The table came from immunoSEQ multiplex PCR; TCRdb's copy has only in-frame clones and leaves some out. The sample lists some 130,000 clones, over 70% occurring once. V was clipped by 5 bases and J by 0 bases, with 13 bases between them. Germline-derived CDR1 and CDR2 are SGHTA and FQGNSA. The CDR3 contains 16 residues. Sequenced sample: PBMCs. This receptor was taken from a middle-aged man in good health and CMV-seronegative. The rearrangement joins TRBV7-2 to TRBJ1-4, with TRBD1 as a possible D gene (5 bases). As DNA, the CDR3 is TGTGCCAGCAGCCCCGGGGGGGTTGCAACTAATGAAAAACTGTTTTTT. Translation: CASSPGGVATNEKLFF.